The 17 T cell receptor beta chains listed next were all sequenced from one sample in a study of T-cell reconstitution after alpha-beta-depleted transplantation in children. Unique molecular identifiers featured in how the TCRbeta library was prepared. TCRdb processed the PCR reads anew with MiXCR; each CDR3 protein has one entry. This table holds nearly 200,000 distinct CDR3 sequences, 6.3% found once. The specimen comprised PBMCs, sampled before TCRalphabeta/CD19-depleted stem cell transplant. The receptors were gathered from a girl in the first two years of life with combined immunodeficiency, due to receive a stem cell transplant.

The sample holds many counts of this clonotype. The chain carries TRBV20-1 and TRBJ2-7, with TRBD2 identical over 10 bases. CDR1 is DFQATT and CDR2 is SNEGSKA in the germline V gene (reference sequence). The CDR3 has 16 residues. With V trimmed by 1 base and J by 7 bases, 13 bases remained unmatched. The CDR3 nucleotides are TGCAGTGCTAGAGGCGGACTAGCGGCACTAGAAAGGGAGCAGTACTTC. Residues: CSARGGLAALEREQYF.

This clonotype was found many times. The chain recombines TRBV12-3 or TRBV12-4 with TRBJ2-5; 8 bases fit TRBD2. With 2 bases clipped from V and 1 base from J, the junction kept 6 bases outside the gene matches. The CDR3 has 16 residues. CDR3 in DNA: TGTGCCAGCAGTTTATCATCGCTAGCGGGCCAAGAGACCCAGTACTTC. Protein sequence: CASSLSSLAGQETQYF.

A single count supports this clonotype. J is TRBJ2-1 and V is TRBV29-1; 10 bases align to TRBD1. With V trimmed by 6 bases and J by 4 bases, 6 bases remained unmatched. Germline V gene lookup returns CDR1 SQVTM and CDR2 ANQGSEA. The CDR3 runs to 14 residues. CDR3 in amino acids: CSVPRDRGYNEQFF. The CDR3 DNA reads as TGCAGCGTCCCTCGGGACAGGGGTTACAATGAGCAGTTCTTC.

This clonotype was counted many times. The chain joins TRBV29-1 to TRBJ2-2; no clear D gene. The V end was cut by 3 bases, the J end by 6 bases, with 2 bases between. The CDR3 has 10 residues. CDR1 and CDR2 from the germline V gene are SQVTM and ANQGSEA. CDR3 in DNA: TGCAGCGTTGAGGCCGGGGAGCTGTTTTTT. Its protein product is CSVEAGELFF.

This clonotype has a count of ten or more. CDR3 region: CASSPGERTVMNTEAFF. The DNA for the CDR3 is TGTGCCAGCTCACCAGGCGAGAGGACAGTCATGAACACTGAAGCTTTCTTT. The chain carries TRBV18 and TRBJ1-1, with D possibly being TRBD1 (6 bases). This CDR3 spans 17 amino acids. Germline loops: CDR1 KGHSH, CDR2 LQKENI. V shed 2 bases and J shed 0 bases, with 16 bases lying between them.

This clonotype was detected ten times or more. The chain combines TRBV11-3 with TRBJ2-3, with D perhaps assigned TRBD1 or TRBD2 (5 bases each). The ends were cut back, 7 bases at V and 4 bases at J, with 12 bases in the middle. The CDR3 extends over 13 amino acids. The germline CDR1 and CDR2 sequences are SGHNT and YENEEA. The CDR3 spells CASTSWGSDTQYF. CDR3 in DNA: TGTGCCAGCACATCATGGGGGTCAGATACGCAGTATTTT.

This clonotype appeared many times. The V and J genes are TRBV21-1 and TRBJ2-3; whether TRBD1, the table's D call, matches the DNA was not checked. TRBV21-1 is a pseudogene locus. CDR3 size: 17 residues. In DNA, the CDR3 is TGTGCCAGCAGCAAATCCGGGACAAGGGCCCTCACAGATACGCAGTATTTT. It yields the protein CASSKSGTRALTDTQYF.

This clonotype appeared many times. The rearrangement links TRBV27 to TRBJ2-1, with D possibly TRBD1 on 6 matching bases. V was shortened by 3 bases and J by 6 bases, with 6 bases between the two germline ends. Germline-derived CDR1 and CDR2 are MNHEY and SMNVEV (reference sequence). The CDR3 runs to 12 residues. CDR3 DNA: TGTGCCAGCAGTTTCAGGGGCAATGAGCAGTTCTTC. Amino acids: CASSFRGNEQFF.

The table lists this clonotype with many counts. The chain couples TRBV29-1 to TRBJ2-7; 11 nucleotides match TRBD1. V dropped 4 bases and J dropped 4; count of bases not matched to a gene: 0. The germline CDR1 and CDR2 sequences are SQVTM and ANQGSEA. This CDR3 spans 12 amino acids. Here the CDR3 reads CSVGDRGYEQYF. CDR3 sequence (DNA): TGCAGCGTTGGGGACAGGGGGTACGAGCAGTACTTC.

This clonotype has at least ten counts. The V and J genes are TRBV4-2 and TRBJ2-7; no definite D call. The ends were cut back, 1 base at V and 1 base at J, with 8 bases in the middle. The CDR3 length is 14 residues. Per the germline V gene, CDR1 is LGHNA and CDR2 is YNFKEQ. In nucleotides, the CDR3 is TGTGCCAGCAGCCAAGGTCCTACGTCCTACGAGCAGTACTTC. This translates into CASSQGPTSYEQYF.

This clonotype was counted ten times or more. The rearrangement links TRBV28 to TRBJ2-1, with 10 bases fitting TRBD2. V dropped 6 bases and J dropped 7; count of bases not matched to a gene: 12. CDR1 and CDR2 from the germline V gene are MDHEN and SYDVKM. The CDR3 spans 16 residues. CDR3 sequence: CASSLILAGGRNEQFF. In nucleotides, the CDR3 is TGTGCCAGCAGCCTCATATTAGCGGGAGGTAGGAATGAGCAGTTCTTC.

This clonotype was observed at least ten times. CDR3 sequence reads: CASSLWQGSPEAFF. CDR3 sequence (DNA): TGTGCCAGCAGCTTGTGGCAGGGATCCCCTGAAGCTTTCTTT. V gene TRBV5-6 combines with J gene TRBJ1-1; D might be TRBD1 (5 bases). This CDR3 spans 14 amino acids. Trimming cost V 1 base and J 6 bases, with 13 bases left between them. Germline V gives CDR1 SGHDT, CDR2 YYEEEE.

The chain is built from TRBV5-1 and TRBJ2-3; D might be TRBD1 or TRBD2, each matching 5 bases. Between the trimmed V and J ends, which lost 4 bases and 2 bases, there was a span of 17 bases. This CDR3 contains 16 residues. Germline V lookup: CDR1 SGHRS, CDR2 YFSETQ. CDR3 amino acids: CASSLWDLQSTDTQYF. The CDR3, as DNA: TGCGCCAGCAGCCTCTGGGACCTGCAATCCACAGATACGCAGTATTTT. The full variable domain, in which reference TRBV5-1 and TRBJ2-3 provide the parts outside the CDR3, is KAGVTQTPRYLIKTRGQQVTLSCSPISGHRSVSWYQQTPGQGLQFLFEYFSETQRNKGNFPGRFSGRQFSNSRSEMNVSTLELGDSALYLCASSLWDLQSTDTQYFGPGTRLTVL.

This clonotype was counted between two and nine times. The chain uses TRBV7-9 and TRBJ1-1, with a tentative D call TRBD1 (5 bases). The length of the CDR3 is 16 residues. The germline gives CDR1 SEHNR, CDR2 FQNEAQ (reference sequence). V was shortened by 5 bases and J by 0 bases, with 16 bases between the two germline ends. The CDR3 DNA is TGTGCCAGCAGCGAGCCCGACAGAGCTATGAACACTGAAGCTTTCTTT. Translated, it gives CASSEPDRAMNTEAFF.

This clonotype was counted at least ten times. This chain joins TRBV12-3 or TRBV12-4 and TRBJ2-3; D gene ambiguous. This CDR3 has 13 residues. Deletions cut 3 bases from V and 4 bases from J, with 8 bases between. Here the CDR3 reads CASSFQWSDTQYF. CDR3 nucleotides: TGTGCCAGCAGTTTTCAGTGGTCAGATACGCAGTATTTT.

This clonotype was observed at least ten times. The rearrangement uses TRBV27 and TRBJ2-1; 10 nucleotides align to TRBD2. CDR1 is MNHEY and CDR2 is SMNVEV in the germline V gene (reference sequence). V was clipped by 6 bases and J by 5 bases; unmatched bases: 10. CDR3 length equals 16 residues. The CDR3 spells CASRRTSGARHNEQFF. In DNA form, the CDR3 reads TGTGCCAGCAGAAGAACTAGCGGGGCCAGGCACAATGAGCAGTTCTTC.

This clonotype showed up many times. This chain connects TRBV7-9 to TRBJ2-2, with D perhaps TRBD1 or TRBD2 (6 bases each). V lost 4 bases to trimming and J lost 3 bases, with 15 bases between them. Germline CDR1 SEHNR, CDR2 FQNEAQ (reference sequence). The CDR3 consists of 16 residues. CDR3 in amino acids: CASSYDYGGYTGELFF. The CDR3 bases are TGTGCCAGCAGCTATGACTACGGGGGCTACACCGGGGAGCTGTTTTTT.